This T cell receptor beta chain derives from a study of blood T cell repertoires in COVID-19 (TCRdb year 2020). The study in broad terms: Samples from collaborators originated in the United States, Italy and Spain and spanned both the acute and convalescent phases of COVID-19. The prospective study material was composed of cDNA or gDNA derived from T cells, B-cell-depleted T cells, or PBMCs. Subjects who had been exposed to COVID-19, were actively infected with it, or had recovered from it provided the deeply sampled blood TCRbeta repertoires that made up the dataset. The repertoires were made available in a free public database intended to serve as a resource for research on the immune response to SARS-CoV-2. Samples were obtained from the ongoing ImmuneRACE study (first 160 participants) and from 1,254 subjects provided by 6 global collaborators. The sample metadata nearly always contained a de-identified subject ID, COVID-19 status, age in years and sex. Where HLA class I and class II types were available, the types were taken from metadata supplied by the sample provider, not from assay-based typing. Points the paper makes about the study in general: The amount of clinical and demographic metadata varied by source and participant and was provided uncurated.

The CDR3 covers 14 residues, taking in both the cysteine and the phenylalanine. The retained sequence is limited to the CDR3, 42 bases, with the frame set at the first base. From a lookup of the germline V gene (reference sequence), CDR1 and CDR2 are LNHDA and SQIVND. Trimming removed 5 bases from V and 4 bases from J, leaving 14 bases between the germline ends. Whole blood was collected in K2EDTA tubes by collaborating institutions according to the institutions' own protocols. For TCRbeta analysis, collaborators shipped samples as frozen whole blood, isolated PBMCs, or DNA extracted from either of those sample types. About this clone: It has no known antigen specificity. The record has no base qualities; no much larger clone is one base away.

TCRbeta CDR3 regions were amplified from genomic DNA by means of the immunoSEQ Assay, a bias-controlled multiplex PCR. In the original analysis: The number of nucleated cells in each sample was estimated from the amplification of reference gene primers within the assay. To quantify the absolute abundance of each unique TCRbeta CDR3 rearrangement, sequence reads were collapsed and filtered. For each sample, productive Simpson clonality was calculated by taking the square root of Simpson's diversity index across productive rearrangements. Drawn from immuneACCESS, this table holds only the in-frame rearrangements with V and J called that TCRdb kept. Clones are partly lost; checked studies trace under half to an unresolved V gene and leave the rest unexplained. V, J and clone size are taken as reported in that table, and D and trimming were inferred from the DNA itself. This sample gives around 91,000 clones in total; less than 85% of them show up just once. Around 18% of the sample belongs to the ten largest clones.

The sequence joins TRBV19 to TRBJ2-5, with a tentative D gene TRBD2 over 6 matching bases. This TCR came from a woman older than 75 with active or convalescent COVID-19. Sequencing was carried out using peripheral blood. Read as DNA, the sequence is TGTGCCAGTAGTCTAACGGGAGCGTCAGAGACCCAGTACTTC. Its coded protein is CASSLTGASETQYF.